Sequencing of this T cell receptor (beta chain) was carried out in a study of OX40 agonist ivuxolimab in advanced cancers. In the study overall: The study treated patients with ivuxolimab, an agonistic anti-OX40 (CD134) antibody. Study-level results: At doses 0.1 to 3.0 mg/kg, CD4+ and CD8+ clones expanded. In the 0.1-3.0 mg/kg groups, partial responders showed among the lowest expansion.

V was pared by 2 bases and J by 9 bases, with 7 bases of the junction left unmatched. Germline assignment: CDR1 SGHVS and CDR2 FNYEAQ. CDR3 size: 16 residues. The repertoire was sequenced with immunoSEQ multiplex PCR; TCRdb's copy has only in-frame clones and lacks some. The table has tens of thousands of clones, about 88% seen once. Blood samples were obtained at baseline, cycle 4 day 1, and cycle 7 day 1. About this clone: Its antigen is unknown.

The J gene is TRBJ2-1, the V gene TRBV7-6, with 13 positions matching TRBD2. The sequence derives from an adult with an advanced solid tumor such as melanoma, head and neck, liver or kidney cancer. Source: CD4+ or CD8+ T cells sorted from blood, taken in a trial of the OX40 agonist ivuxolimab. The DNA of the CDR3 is TGTGCCAGCAGCTTAAAACTAGCGGGAGGGCCCCTTGAGCAGTTCTTC. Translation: CASSLKLAGGPLEQFF.